The 2 T cell receptor beta chains presented below share a single source sample, sequenced in a study of blood T cell repertoires in COVID-19. Method: immunoSEQ multiplex PCR; TCRdb's copy keeps in-frame clones and lacks some. The data contain 150,000 to 200,000 clones, more than 75% of them singletons. The specimen was PBMCs or T cells enriched from blood (not recorded which). The origin of the receptors is a man aged 60 to 69 who had been exposed to COVID-19.

This clone has just a few counts. The chain links TRBV5-4 to TRBJ1-6, with D perhaps matching TRBD1 (6 bases). The CDR3 runs 15 residues. The V gene lost 5 bases and the J gene lost 5 bases, with 14 bases spanning the gap. Per the germline V gene, CDR1 is SGHNT and CDR2 is YYREEE (reference sequence). CDR3 nucleotides: TGTGCCAGCAGATGGGACATGTCGGATAATTCACCCCTCCACTTT. Translation: CASRWDMSDNSPLHF.

The rearrangement uses TRBV19 and TRBJ1-4; 9 bases agree with TRBD1. The germline V gene encodes CDR1 LNHDA and CDR2 SQIVND (reference sequence). The length of the CDR3 is 15 residues. The V and J ends lost 3 bases and 7 bases, in that order; junction bases with no gene match: 6. The CDR3 loop reads CASSIIDRGFEKLFF. As DNA, the CDR3 is TGTGCCAGTAGTATTATCGACAGGGGGTTTGAAAAACTGTTTTTT.